This T cell receptor (beta chain) emerged from a study of T cell responses to AZD1222 COVID-19 vaccine. Trimming removed 5 bases at V and 2 bases at J, with 6 bases between. Germline V gene data show CDR1 as MNHEY and CDR2 as SMNVEV (reference sequence). This CDR3 spans 13 amino acids. The method was immunoSEQ multiplex PCR; TCRdb's version includes in-frame clones alone and lacks a portion of them. The sample consists of some 150,000 clones, roughly nine tenths of them appearing once. The sequence derives from an adult in good health. Sequenced material: peripheral blood, taken on day 0 of AZD1222 vaccination. The chain employs TRBV27 and TRBJ2-2; D gene uncertain. CDR3 coding DNA: TGTGCCAGCAGTACTACTAACACCGGGGAGCTGTTTTTT. It codes for CASSTTNTGELFF.